A selection of T cell receptor beta chains follows, all from one sample in a study of Ad26.COV2.S vaccination and SARS-CoV-2 variants. Some clones are missing from TCRdb's copy, which holds only in-frame ones; the method was immunoSEQ multiplex PCR. Among fewer than 300,000 clones listed, roughly 86% were seen once. The sample consisted of peripheral blood, taken in a trial of Ad26.COV2.S vaccine versus placebo. Source of these receptors: a person between 18 and 65 years old who received the Ad26.COV2.S COVID-19 vaccine or a placebo. The CDR3 runs from the conserved cysteine through the conserved F or W. A D gene is named only where the DNA matches it firmly. Rows may omit the clone size; those that give it use once, few, many or a size class.

>TRBV12-3/TRBV12-4|TRBJ1-1|-|-
TGTGCCAGCAGTTTTACTCTAAACACTGAAGCTTTCTTT
CASSFTLNTEAFF
>TRBV27|TRBJ2-7|-|-
TGTGCCAGCAGTTTGTCGCAGGGACCCTACGAGCAGTACTTC
CASSLSQGPYEQYF
>TRBV5-6|TRBJ2-3|once|TRBD2
TGTGCCAGCAGCTTGTTTACTAGCGGGAGAATGGATACGCAGTATTTT
CASSLFTSGRMDTQYF
>TRBV2|TRBJ1-6|-|-
TGTGCCAGCCAAGGAGGGGATAATTCACCCCTCCACTTT
CASQGGDNSPLHF
>TRBV19|TRBJ1-5|-|-
TGTGCCAGTAGTCGGGGAAACAATCAGCCCCAGCATTTT
CASSRGNNQPQHF
>TRBV28|TRBJ1-2|-|-
TGTGCCAGCAGTTCCCCATCCTCGGGAGGGGGAATTTATGGCTACACCTTC
CASSSPSSGGGIYGYTF
>TRBV5-6|TRBJ1-2|-|TRBD1
TGTGCCAGCAGCCCGGGGACAGTTTATGGCTACACCTTC
CASSPGTVYGYTF
>TRBV6-5|TRBJ2-1|-|-
TGTGCCAGCAGTTACGTCGGGAATGAGCAGTTCTTC
CASSYVGNEQFF
>TRBV2|TRBJ2-7|-|-
TGTGCCAGCAGCCTTTATTACGAGCAGTACTTC
CASSLYYEQYF
>TRBV13|TRBJ2-6|-|-
TGTGCCAGCAGCTTAAGGGGGTCTGGGGCCAACGTCCTGACTTTC
CASSLRGSGANVLTF
>TRBV28|TRBJ1-2|-|-
TGTGCCAGCAACCCCCCCCGACACCCCTATGGCTACACCTTC
CASNPPRHPYGYTF
>TRBV19|TRBJ1-5|-|-
TGTGCCAGTAGTATATGGACCGGTTTGAGCAATCAGCCCCAGCATTTT
CASSIWTGLSNQPQHF
>TRBV5-1|TRBJ2-7|-|TRBD2
TGCGCCAGCAGCTTGGACACTAGCGGGCAGTACGAGCAGTACTTC
CASSLDTSGQYEQYF
>TRBV7-9|TRBJ2-3|-|-
TGTGCCAGCAGCTCCGAATGGGGTTTGGGGCCCGGCACAGATACGCAGTATTTT
CASSSEWGLGPGTDTQYF
>TRBV12-3/TRBV12-4|TRBJ2-5|once|-
TGTGCCAGCAGTGCAGGGTTGGCCCAGTACTTC
CASSAGLAQYF
>TRBV7-9|TRBJ2-3|-|-
TGTGCCAGCAGCCAAGCGTGGGGCACAGATACGCAGTATTTT
CASSQAWGTDTQYF
>TRBV5-1|TRBJ1-4|-|-
TGCGCCAGCAGCCCGGACAGTGAGAATGAAAAACTGTTTTTT
CASSPDSENEKLFF
>TRBV6-6|TRBJ1-1|-|-
TGTGCCAGCAGTTACGCCCGAAGCGACACTGAAGCTTTCTTT
CASSYARSDTEAFF
>TRBV4-2|TRBJ2-3|-|-
TGTGCCAGCAGCCAAGAGGCTCTCACAGATACGCAGTATTTT
CASSQEALTDTQYF
>TRBV2|TRBJ2-3|-|TRBD2
TGTGCCAGCGGACGAGCGGGGCGGGGAGATACGCAGTATTTT
CASGRAGRGDTQYF
>TRBV27|TRBJ1-2|-|TRBD1
TGTGCCAGCAGTTCAGGGGGCGCCGACTATGGCTACACCTTC
CASSSGGADYGYTF
>TRBV6-6|TRBJ1-5|-|TRBD1
TGTGCCAGCAGTTACCCAGGGGGTAGCGATCAGCCCCAGCATTTT
CASSYPGGSDQPQHF
>TRBV27|TRBJ2-2|few|-
TGTGCCAGCAGTTTATATGCTCCGGGATTAAGCGCGAACACCGGGGAGCTGTTTTTT
CASSLYAPGLSANTGELFF